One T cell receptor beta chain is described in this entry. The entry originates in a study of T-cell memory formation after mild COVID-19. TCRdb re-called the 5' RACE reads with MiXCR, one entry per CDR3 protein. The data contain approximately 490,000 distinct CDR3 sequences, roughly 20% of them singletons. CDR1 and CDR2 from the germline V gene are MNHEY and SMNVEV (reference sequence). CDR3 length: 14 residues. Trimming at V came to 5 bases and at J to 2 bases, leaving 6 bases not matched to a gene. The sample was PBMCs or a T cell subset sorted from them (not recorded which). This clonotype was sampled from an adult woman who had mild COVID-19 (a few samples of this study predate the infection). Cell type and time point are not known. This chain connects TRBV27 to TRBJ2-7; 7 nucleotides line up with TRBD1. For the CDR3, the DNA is TGTGCCAGCAGTCCACTCGGGACAGCCTACGAGCAGTACTTC. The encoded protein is CASSPLGTAYEQYF.